This T cell receptor (beta chain) is from a study of beta chain features in type 1 diabetes. Study-level background: All samples combined gave 90 million to 130 million sorted cells for examination. Findings of the study overall: In type 1 diabetes patients, VDJ junctions had fewer insertions; deletions at these junctions were more frequent. Significant though moderate, a shortening of TCRB CDR3s appeared in all four CD4+ subsets of Type 1 diabetes patients.

The CDR3 runs 13 residues. The V end was cut by 4 bases, the J end by 0 bases, with 6 bases between. Germline V lookup: CDR1 MGHRA, CDR2 YSYEKL. cDNA synthesis used the whole RNA isolate, giving expressed TCRB sequences. Sequenced by immunoSEQ multiplex PCR; TCRdb stores in-frame clones only, minus some. The top ten clones hold 0.02% to 0.025% of a sample with about 700,000 clones, around an eighth of them seen once. The collection from each donor was one heparinised blood draw averaging about 116 mL. This clone was seen more than once but under ten times. The antigen remains unidentified. The gene calls are TRBV4-1 and TRBJ1-1; D remains unclear. Sequencing was done on a sample of naive CD4+ T cells from blood. The sequence came from a man younger than 35 with type 1 diabetes. The CDR3 loop reads CASSPPVNTEAFF. CDR3 DNA: TGCGCCAGCAGCCCCCCGGTGAACACTGAAGCTTTCTTT.